This section outlines one T cell receptor (beta chain) sequence together with its context. What it binds is unknown. These data originate in a study of identifying expanded T cells in peripheral blood. The assay was immunoSEQ multiplex PCR, and TCRdb's table has in-frame clones only and misses some. The table has 50,000 to 65,000 clones, under 85% seen once. Overall study results and limits: Variance in clone template counts between roughly 2-week samples significantly increased with total template count across all healthy donors. Differentially abundant clones: around 1.2 between replicates, approximately 16 at two to three weeks, less than 20 at four.

The receptor's source is a person aged 18-70 years in good health. Sequenced: blood.

The chain's CDR3 is CASSYPQGAAGYTF. The CDR3 DNA sequence: TGTGCCAGCAGTTATCCTCAGGGGGCTGCTGGCTACACCTTC. This chain links TRBV6-6 with TRBJ1-2; the match to TRBD1 covers 8 bases. Germline V CDR1 and CDR2: MNHNY, SVGAGI (reference sequence). This CDR3 region has 14 residues. Unmatched junction bases numbered 7, after V lost 3 bases and J lost 7 bases.